Ten or more counts support the clone carrying this TCR beta chain. The sample comes from a study of T cells in Graves' hyperthyroidism and ophthalmopathy. The study enrolled patients aged 18 to 65 with newly diagnosed hyperthyroidism of under 2 months' duration. Amplified TCR beta CDR3 regions derived from RNA transcripts. When the TCR CDR3 underwent first-round RT-PCR, the HTBI primer set was used. TCRdb ran MiXCR on the multiplex PCR reads and lists one entry per CDR3 protein. The sample contains nearly 750,000 distinct CDR3 sequences, 35% of which appear only once. The CDR3 runs to 13 residues. Trimming pared 1 base from V and 4 bases from J, leaving 10 bases between. From germline, CDR1 is DFQATT and CDR2 SNEGSKA (reference sequence).

This TCR came from a woman between 40 and 50 years old with Graves' hyperthyroidism. This chain uses TRBV20-1 with TRBJ1-1, with D possibly matching TRBD1 (5 bases). The sample consisted of blood. CDR3 nucleotide sequence: TGCAGTGCTAGAGTTCAGGGCGGCACTGAAGCTTTCTTT. Translated: CSARVQGGTEAFF.